Included here is one T cell receptor (beta chain) sequence, with context. Its target is unknown. The sample is drawn from a study of cytotoxic CD8 clonotypes in ibrutinib-treated CLL. Whole-study context: The patients, about ten relapsed/refractory and approximately 16 treatment-naive, included roughly 17 who were IGHV unmutated. Response samples followed a median around 11 months of treatment, range 6 to 36.

The CDR3 runs 16 residues. Trimming took 3 bases from V and 0 from J, leaving 14 bases between them. CDR1 SGHRS and CDR2 YFSETQ come from the germline V gene. Regarding the study as a whole: Baseline clonality was higher than in age-matched healthy donors and moved in step with circulating CD8+ T-cell counts.

The method was immunoSEQ multiplex PCR; TCRdb's version includes in-frame clones alone and lacks a portion of them. The sample consists of 130,000 to 150,000 clones, roughly three quarters of them appearing once. The source material was PBMCs, sampled after 12 months of ibrutinib treatment. The chain joins TRBV5-1 to TRBJ2-3; D not resolved. This clonotype was obtained from a human donor with chronic lymphocytic leukemia. In DNA, the CDR3 is TGCGCCAGCAGCTCCGAAGGGCGAGCTAGCACAGATACGCAGTATTTT. It yields the protein CASSSEGRASTDTQYF.